Listed here are 8 T cell receptor beta chains from one sample, sequenced in a study of T cell responses to AZD1222 COVID-19 vaccine. Sequencing used immunoSEQ multiplex PCR; TCRdb keeps in-frame clones, though not all of them. The table shows about 66,000 clones, with more than 65% occurring only once. Here the sequenced sample was peripheral blood, taken on day 0 of MenACWY control vaccination. The receptor set was obtained from an adult in good health.

J is TRBJ1-5 and V is TRBV6-5; D remains ambiguous. With 2 bases removed from V and 0 bases from J, the gap between germline ends came to 11 bases. The CDR3 is 16 residues long. Looked up from germline, CDR1 is MNHEY and CDR2 is SVGAGI. The CDR3 DNA follows: TGTGCCAGCAGTTACGTTAGTGGGAATAGCAATCAGCCCCAGCATTTT. This encodes CASSYVSGNSNQPQHF.

V usage is TRBV7-6 and J usage is TRBJ2-1; 11 bases agree with TRBD1. V shed 5 bases, J shed 5 bases, and the junction held 14 bases outside the gene matches. Germline loops: CDR1 SGHVS, CDR2 FNYEAQ. The CDR3 loop spans 18 amino acids. CDR3 in amino acids: CASSKFEGWTGGNNEQFF. The CDR3 coding sequence is TGTGCCAGCAGCAAATTTGAGGGCTGGACAGGGGGCAACAATGAGCAGTTCTTC.

This clone was counted only a few times. The chain carries TRBV5-1 and TRBJ2-1; 15 nucleotides line up with TRBD2. CDR3 size: 16 residues. Germline loops: CDR1 SGHRS, CDR2 YFSETQ. Trimming took 3 bases from V and 7 from J; bases not matched to a gene: 5. CDR3 protein: CASSSLGTSGRNEQFF. CDR3 coding DNA: TGCGCCAGCAGCTCTTTAGGGACTAGCGGGAGGAATGAGCAGTTCTTC.

The chain employs TRBV24-1 and TRBJ1-5; the D gene is possibly TRBD1 (5 bases). The CDR3 has 17 residues. Trimming stripped 6 bases from V and 1 base from J, with 18 bases between. Germline CDR1 and CDR2: KGHDR and SFDVKD. The CDR3 DNA is TGTGCCACCAGTTGGGACCCTTTAAAGGGAAGCAATCAGCCCCAGCATTTT. Translated: CATSWDPLKGSNQPQHF.

This chain connects TRBV3-1 (or the pseudogene TRBV3-2) to TRBJ2-6; D call uncertain. Trimming left V 1 base short and J 0 bases short, with 7 bases between. Per germline, CDR1 LGHDT and CDR2 YNNKEL (reference sequence). The CDR3 sequence is 16 residues long. The CDR3 nucleotides are TGTGCCAGCAGCCAAGTATCCGGCTCTGGGGCCAACGTCCTGACTTTC. Translating gives CASSQVSGSGANVLTF.

The chain uses TRBV19 and TRBJ1-5; possible D gene TRBD1, 5 bases. Trimming removed 4 bases at V and 0 bases at J, with 13 bases between. The germline V gene encodes CDR1 LNHDA and CDR2 SQIVND (reference sequence). The CDR3 sequence is 16 residues long. CDR3 sequence (DNA): TGTGCCAGTAGTACCCTCTTAGGGGATAGCAATCAGCCCCAGCATTTT. Protein: CASSTLLGDSNQPQHF.

This clone occurred once. For the CDR3, the DNA is TGTGCCAGCAGCCCATACGGAAGCGCTAGCACAGATACGCAGTATTTT. The encoded protein is CASSPYGSASTDTQYF. The chain combines TRBV7-9 with TRBJ2-3; the D is unclear. The CDR3 is 16 residues long. Per germline, CDR1 SEHNR and CDR2 FQNEAQ (reference sequence). Deletions cut 5 bases from V and 0 bases from J, with 15 bases between.

V gene TRBV4-3 combines with J gene TRBJ1-2; D is possibly TRBD1 (6 bases). V gave up 4 bases and J gave up 4 bases, with 16 bases separating them. Germline assignment: CDR1 LGHNA and CDR2 YSLEER. The CDR3 sequence is 15 residues long. The CDR3 region is CASSPDSASIYGYTF. The CDR3 DNA is TGCGCCAGCAGCCCGGACAGTGCTTCAATCTATGGCTACACCTTC.